Listed below are T cell receptor beta chains from one sample, sequenced in a study of cytomegalovirus exposure and HLA in healthy donors. TCRdb's copy holds only in-frame clones and misses some; the assay was immunoSEQ multiplex PCR. The table records some 130,000 clones, roughly 86% of them present only once. The sample comprised PBMCs. These receptors were obtained from a woman in her 30s in good health and CMV-seronegative. Each CDR3 is given without its conserved first and last residue. The order of the fields is clone size, J gene, V gene, CDR3 protein. Clone size, where shown, is once, few, many, or a class for clones that have expanded.

NA	TRBJ1-2	TRBV11-2	ASSLDRAAYGYT
NA	TRBJ1-2	TRBV27	ASSTTGFGYT
once	TRBJ2-3	TRBV7-6	ASSLLGLVGSDTQY
NA	TRBJ1-5	TRBV6-5	ASSYSRDQPQH
NA	TRBJ2-1	TRBV2	ASRSTGGGSYNEQF
NA	TRBJ1-1	TRBV15	ATSRRQGNTEAF
NA	TRBJ2-1	TRBV7-2	ASSLSHSSSYNEQF
NA	TRBJ2-5	TRBV6-5	ASSRGETQY
once	TRBJ1-1	TRBV29-1	SVGQQNTEAF
NA	TRBJ1-4	TRBV5-6	ASSTWDTKGAREKLF
few	TRBJ2-6	TRBV5-1	ASSLYPGANVLT
NA	TRBJ2-3	TRBV5-1	ASSADRGLVDTQY
NA	TRBJ1-2	TRBV19	ASKEAPGTEYGYT
NA	TRBJ2-3	TRBV4-2	ASSQVGEAQY
NA	TRBJ1-1	TRBV19	ASSRRGLTEAF